This T cell receptor (beta chain) is from a study of T cell repertoires in cytomegalovirus infection. On the study more broadly: Through public TCR beta signatures, both CMV infection and matching HLA type were indicated. Study-wide results and limits: Clonotypes of TCR beta that were HLA-C-restricted and CMV-specific dominated the ex vivo response.

The germline V and J ends were trimmed by 3 bases and 3 bases, with 11 bases remaining between them. Germline CDR1 reads SQVTM; CDR2 reads ANQGSEA. The CDR3 loop spans 13 amino acids. One entry per CDR3 protein results from TCRdb running MiXCR on the reads. The table lists 150,000 or so distinct CDR3 sequences, roughly 17% of them singletons. Details on this clonotype: Its antigen is currently unknown.

Sequenced: CD8+ T cells from PBMCs. The V call is TRBV29-1, the J call TRBJ1-2; D not resolved. The clonotype was recovered from a human donor in good health (CMV status not recorded). Some clones in this sample may be carry-over from other donors' samples. CDR3 loop: CSVDGGGHYGYTF. DNA of the CDR3: TGCAGCGTTGATGGCGGCGGCCACTATGGCTACACCTTC.